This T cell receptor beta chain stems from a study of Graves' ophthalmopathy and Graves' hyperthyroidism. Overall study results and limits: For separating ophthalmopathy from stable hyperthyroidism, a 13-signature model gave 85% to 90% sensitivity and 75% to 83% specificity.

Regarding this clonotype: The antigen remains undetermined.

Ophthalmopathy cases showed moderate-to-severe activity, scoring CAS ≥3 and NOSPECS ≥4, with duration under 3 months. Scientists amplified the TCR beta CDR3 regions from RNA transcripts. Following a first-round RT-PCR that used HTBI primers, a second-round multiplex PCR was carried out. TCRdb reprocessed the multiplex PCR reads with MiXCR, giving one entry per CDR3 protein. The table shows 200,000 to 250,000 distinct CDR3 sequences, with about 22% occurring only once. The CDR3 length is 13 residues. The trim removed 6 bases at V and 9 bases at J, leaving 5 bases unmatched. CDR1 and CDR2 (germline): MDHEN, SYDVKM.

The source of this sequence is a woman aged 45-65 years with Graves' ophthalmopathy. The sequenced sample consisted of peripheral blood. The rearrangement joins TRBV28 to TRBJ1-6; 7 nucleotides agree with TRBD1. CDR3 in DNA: TGTGCCAGCAGAGATCAGGGGGGTTCACCCCTCCACTTT. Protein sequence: CASRDQGGSPLHF.